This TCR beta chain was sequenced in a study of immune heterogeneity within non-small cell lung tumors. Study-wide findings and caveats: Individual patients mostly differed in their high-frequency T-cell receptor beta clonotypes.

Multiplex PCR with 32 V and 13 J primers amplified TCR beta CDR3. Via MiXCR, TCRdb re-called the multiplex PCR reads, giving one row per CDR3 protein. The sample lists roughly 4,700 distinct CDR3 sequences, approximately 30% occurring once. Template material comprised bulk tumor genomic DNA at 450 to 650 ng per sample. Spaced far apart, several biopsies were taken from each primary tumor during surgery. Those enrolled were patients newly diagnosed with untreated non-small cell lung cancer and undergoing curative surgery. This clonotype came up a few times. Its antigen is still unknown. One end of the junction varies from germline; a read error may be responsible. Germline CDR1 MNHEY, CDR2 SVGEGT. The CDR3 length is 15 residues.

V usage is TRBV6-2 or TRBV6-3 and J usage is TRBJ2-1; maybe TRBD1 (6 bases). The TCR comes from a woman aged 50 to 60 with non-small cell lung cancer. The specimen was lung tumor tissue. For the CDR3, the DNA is TGTTCCAGCAGAGCCGGACAGAAGCTTAACAATGAGCAGTTCTTC. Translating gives CSSRAGQKLNNEQFF.